This TCR beta chain was sequenced for a study of blood T cell repertoires in COVID-19. Study background: Acute-phase and convalescent COVID-19 samples originated in the United States, Italy and Spain.

As to this clone: The junction departs from germline at one end; a sequencing error may be responsible.

The authors' processing: Cell counts per sample came from amplifying reference gene primers. Sequenced by immunoSEQ multiplex PCR; TCRdb stores in-frame clones only, minus some. That table supplies the V and J calls and clone size; D and trimming were determined from the DNA. The sample has approximately 350,000 clones; about 90% are singletons. CDR1 is SGHTA and CDR2 is FQGNSA in the germline V gene. The CDR3 contains 16 residues. Seattle patients were enrolled during active infection and followed longitudinally. Sequenced input: peripheral blood. The receptor was isolated from a woman in her twenties or thirties with COVID-19, enrolled during active disease. The V gene is TRBV7-2, the J gene TRBJ2-7, with TRBD2 matching over 10 bases. The CDR3 loop reads CASSLAGTSVLYEQYF. DNA for the CDR3: TGTGCCAGCAGCCTAGCCGGGACTAGCGTTTTGTACGAGCAGTACTTC.